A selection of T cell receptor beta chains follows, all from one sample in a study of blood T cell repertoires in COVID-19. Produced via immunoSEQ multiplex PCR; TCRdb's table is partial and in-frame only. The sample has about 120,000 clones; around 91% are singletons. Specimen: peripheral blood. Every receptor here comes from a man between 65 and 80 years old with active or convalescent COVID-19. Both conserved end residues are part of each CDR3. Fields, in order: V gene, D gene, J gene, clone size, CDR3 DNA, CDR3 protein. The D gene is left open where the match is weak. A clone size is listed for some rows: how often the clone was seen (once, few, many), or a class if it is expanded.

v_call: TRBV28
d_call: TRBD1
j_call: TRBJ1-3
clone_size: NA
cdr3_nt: TGTGCCAGCAGTAAATGGACAGGGGCGCACACCATATATTTT
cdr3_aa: CASSKWTGAHTIYF

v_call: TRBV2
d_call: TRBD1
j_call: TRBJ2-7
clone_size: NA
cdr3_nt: TGTGCCAGCAGTGAAGTCAGTATAGGGGGGACAGGGATCTACGAGCAGTACTTC
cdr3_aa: CASSEVSIGGTGIYEQYF

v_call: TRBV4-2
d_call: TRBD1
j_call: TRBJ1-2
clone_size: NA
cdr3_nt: TGTGCCAGCAGCCAAGGACAGGGGGCGGAGGGCTACACCTTC
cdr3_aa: CASSQGQGAEGYTF

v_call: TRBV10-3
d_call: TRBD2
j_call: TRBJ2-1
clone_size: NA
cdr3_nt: TGTGCCATCACCCCTGGGACTAGCGGGTTTGGTGAGCAGTTCTTC
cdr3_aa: CAITPGTSGFGEQFF

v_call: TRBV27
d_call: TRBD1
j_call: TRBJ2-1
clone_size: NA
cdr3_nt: TGTGCCAGCAGTCTATATGCCGGGACAGGGAGTATGGGTGAGCAGTTCTTC
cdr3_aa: CASSLYAGTGSMGEQFF

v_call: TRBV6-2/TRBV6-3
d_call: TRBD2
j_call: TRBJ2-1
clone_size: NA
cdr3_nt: TGTGCCAGCAGCCCTCAGTGGCTAGCGGGCTCCAATGAGCAGTTCTTC
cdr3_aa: CASSPQWLAGSNEQFF

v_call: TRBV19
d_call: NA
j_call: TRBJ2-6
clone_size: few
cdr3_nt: TGTGCCAGTAGTGAGAGTTCTGGGGCCAACGTCCTGACTTTC
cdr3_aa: CASSESSGANVLTF

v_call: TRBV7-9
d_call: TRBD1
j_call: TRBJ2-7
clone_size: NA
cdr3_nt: TGTGCCAGCAGCATTTCCGGGACAGCCTACGAGCAGTACTTC
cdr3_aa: CASSISGTAYEQYF

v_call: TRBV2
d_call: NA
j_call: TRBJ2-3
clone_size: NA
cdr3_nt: TGTGCCAGCAGTGATCCTAGACAGAGCACAGATACGCAGTATTTT
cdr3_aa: CASSDPRQSTDTQYF

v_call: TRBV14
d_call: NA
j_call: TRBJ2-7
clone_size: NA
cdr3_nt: TGTGCCAGCAGCCAAGCGTGGCCACTACGGATGTACTTC
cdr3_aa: CASSQAWPLRMYF

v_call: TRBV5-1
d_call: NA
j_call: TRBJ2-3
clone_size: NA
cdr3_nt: TGCGCCAGCAGCTTGGCCTCCCTCGGGATGACAGATACGCAGTATTTT
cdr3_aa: CASSLASLGMTDTQYF

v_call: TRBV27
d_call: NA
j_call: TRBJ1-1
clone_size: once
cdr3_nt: TGTGCCAGCAGTAACAGGGAGGGCACTGAAGCTTTCTTT
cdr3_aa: CASSNREGTEAFF

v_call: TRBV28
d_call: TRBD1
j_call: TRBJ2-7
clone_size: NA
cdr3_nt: TGTGCCAGCAGTCTAACCGGGACAGCCTACGAGCAGTACTTC
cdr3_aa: CASSLTGTAYEQYF

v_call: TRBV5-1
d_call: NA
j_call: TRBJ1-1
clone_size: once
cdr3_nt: TGCGCCAGCAGCTTGACAGGTAACACTGAAGCTTTCTTT
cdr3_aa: CASSLTGNTEAFF

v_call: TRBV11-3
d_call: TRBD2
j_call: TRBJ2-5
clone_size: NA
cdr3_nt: TGTGCCAGCAGCCCTGGACTAGAGGGGACCCAGTACTTC
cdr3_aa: CASSPGLEGTQYF

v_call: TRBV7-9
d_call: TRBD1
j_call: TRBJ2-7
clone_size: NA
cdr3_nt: TGTGCCAGCAGCTTCCAACAGGGGGATACGCCCTACGAGCAGTACTTC
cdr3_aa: CASSFQQGDTPYEQYF

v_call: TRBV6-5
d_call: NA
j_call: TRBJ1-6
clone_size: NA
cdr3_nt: TGTGCCAGCGGGGCGAACTATAATTCACCCCTCCACTTT
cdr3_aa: CASGANYNSPLHF

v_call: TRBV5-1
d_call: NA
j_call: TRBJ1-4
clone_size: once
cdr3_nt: TGCGCCAGCAGCTTGGTAGGGGGTGACGAAAAACTGTTTTTT
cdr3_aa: CASSLVGGDEKLFF

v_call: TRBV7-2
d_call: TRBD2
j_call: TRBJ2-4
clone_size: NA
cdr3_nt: TGTGCCAGCGCGGGAGCGGGAGCTGAGGACAAAAACATTCAGTACTTC
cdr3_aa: CASAGAGAEDKNIQYF

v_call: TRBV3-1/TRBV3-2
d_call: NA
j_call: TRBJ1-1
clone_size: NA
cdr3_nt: TGTGCCAGCAGCGGTGGACAGTTGAACACTGAAGCTTTCTTT
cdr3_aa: CASSGGQLNTEAFF

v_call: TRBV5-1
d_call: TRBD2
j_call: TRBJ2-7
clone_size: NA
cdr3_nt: TGCGCCAGCAGCTTGGCCGGGAGGAGCGAGCAGTACTTC
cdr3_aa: CASSLAGRSEQYF

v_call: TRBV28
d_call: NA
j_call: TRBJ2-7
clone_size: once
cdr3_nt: TGTGCCAGCAGCTTGCTGAGTCAACGCGAGCAGTACTTC
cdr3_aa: CASSLLSQREQYF

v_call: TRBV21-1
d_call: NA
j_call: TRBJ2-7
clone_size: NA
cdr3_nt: TGTGCCAGCAGCAAACGACACCGAACTAGCGGGAGTTTCAACGAGCAGTACTTC
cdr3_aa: CASSKRHRTSGSFNEQYF

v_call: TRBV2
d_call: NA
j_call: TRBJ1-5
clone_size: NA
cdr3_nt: TGTGCCAGCAGTGTGGGCAGGGGACGGAGCAATCAGCCCCAGCATTTT
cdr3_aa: CASSVGRGRSNQPQHF

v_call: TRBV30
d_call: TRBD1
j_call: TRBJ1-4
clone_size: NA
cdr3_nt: TGTGCCTGGAACAGGGGAAAAGGAGAAAAACTGTTTTTT
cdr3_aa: CAWNRGKGEKLFF

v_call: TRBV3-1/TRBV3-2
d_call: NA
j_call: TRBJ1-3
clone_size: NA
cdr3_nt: TGTGCCAGCAGCCAGGGAGGGGTAGCGCTCTCTGGAAACACCATATATTTT
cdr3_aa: CASSQGGVALSGNTIYF

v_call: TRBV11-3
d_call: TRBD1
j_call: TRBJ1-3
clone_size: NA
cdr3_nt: TGTGCCAGCAGCACGACAGGGGTCGGAAACACCATATATTTT
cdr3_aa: CASSTTGVGNTIYF

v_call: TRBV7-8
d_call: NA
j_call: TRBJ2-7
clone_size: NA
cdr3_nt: TGTGCCAGCAGCTTAGCGCGGCAGAACTCCTACGAGCAGTACTTC
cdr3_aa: CASSLARQNSYEQYF

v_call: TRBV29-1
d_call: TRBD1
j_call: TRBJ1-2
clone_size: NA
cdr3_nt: TGCAGCGTCGCGGGACAGGGGGCGCGGGGCTACACCTTC
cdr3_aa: CSVAGQGARGYTF

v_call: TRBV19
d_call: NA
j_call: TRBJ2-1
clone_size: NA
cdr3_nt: TGTGCCAGTCGGGGTAGCGCCTACAATGAGCAGTTCTTC
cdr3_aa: CASRGSAYNEQFF

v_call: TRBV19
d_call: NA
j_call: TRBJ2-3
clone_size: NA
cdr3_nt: TGTGCCAGTAGTGGGCAGGGGACTAACACAGATACGCAGTATTTT
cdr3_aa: CASSGQGTNTDTQYF

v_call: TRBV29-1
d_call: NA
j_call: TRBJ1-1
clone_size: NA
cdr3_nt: TGCAGCGTGGAGGGTGGCGGGGAAGCTTTCTTT
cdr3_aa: CSVEGGGEAFF

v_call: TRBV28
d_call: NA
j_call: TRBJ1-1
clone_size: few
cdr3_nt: TGTGCCAGCAGTTTTCGCCCCCAGGGTTATGGTCCTGAAGCTTTCTTT
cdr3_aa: CASSFRPQGYGPEAFF

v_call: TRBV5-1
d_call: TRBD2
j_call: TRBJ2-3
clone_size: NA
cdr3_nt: TGCGCCAGCAGCGCTACCGGGACTATCACAGATACGCAGTATTTT
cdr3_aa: CASSATGTITDTQYF

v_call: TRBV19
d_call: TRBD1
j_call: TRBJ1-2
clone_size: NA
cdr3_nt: TGTGCCAGTCTCCGGGACAGGGCCTATGGCTACACCTTC
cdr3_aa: CASLRDRAYGYTF

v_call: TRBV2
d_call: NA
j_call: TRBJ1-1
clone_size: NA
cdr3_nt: TGTGCCAGCAGTGTACGCGGGTGGAACACTGAAGCTTTCTTT
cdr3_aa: CASSVRGWNTEAFF

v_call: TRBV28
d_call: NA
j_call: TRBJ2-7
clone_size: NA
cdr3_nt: TGTGCCAGCAGCCTCCCGGTCCTCGCCTACGAGCAGTACTTC
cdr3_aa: CASSLPVLAYEQYF

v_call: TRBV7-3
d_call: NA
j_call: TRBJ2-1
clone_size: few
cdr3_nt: TGTGCCAGCAGCCCACGGAGGGGCAATGAGCAGTTCTTC
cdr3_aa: CASSPRRGNEQFF

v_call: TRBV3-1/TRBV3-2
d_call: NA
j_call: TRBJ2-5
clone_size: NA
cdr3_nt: TGTGCCAGCAGCCCCACTTCAGGGTCGGGAGAGACCCAGTACTTC
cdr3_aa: CASSPTSGSGETQYF

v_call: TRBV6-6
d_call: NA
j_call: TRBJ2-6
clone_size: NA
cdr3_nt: TGTGCCAGCAGCAGCCCTAGAACGACTAGTCTACAGGCTGGGGCCAACGTCCTGACTTTC
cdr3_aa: CASSSPRTTSLQAGANVLTF

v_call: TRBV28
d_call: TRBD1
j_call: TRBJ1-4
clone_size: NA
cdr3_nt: TGTGCCAGCAGTTTCCCGGGACAGGTGGATGAAAAACTGTTTTTT
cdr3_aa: CASSFPGQVDEKLFF

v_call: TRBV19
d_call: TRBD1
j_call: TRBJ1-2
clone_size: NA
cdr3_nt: TGTGCCAGTAGATCCCCCCCGGGACAGAGCCTTTCTACCTATGGCTACACCTTC
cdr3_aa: CASRSPPGQSLSTYGYTF

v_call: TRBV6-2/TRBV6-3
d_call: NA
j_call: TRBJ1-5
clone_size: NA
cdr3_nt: TGTGCCAGCAGTTCAGTAAGTAATCAGCCCCAGCATTTT
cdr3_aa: CASSSVSNQPQHF

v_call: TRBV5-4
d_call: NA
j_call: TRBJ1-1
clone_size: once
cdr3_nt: TGTGCCAGCAGCGGCGGGACGGAGCTAAAAGCTTTCTTT
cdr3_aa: CASSGGTELKAFF

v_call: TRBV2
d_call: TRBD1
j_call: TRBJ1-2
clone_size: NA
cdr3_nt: TGTGCCAGCACTCAGGGGGGACACTATGGCTACACCTTC
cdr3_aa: CASTQGGHYGYTF

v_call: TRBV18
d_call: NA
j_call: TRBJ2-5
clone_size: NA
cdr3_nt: TGTGCCAGCTCACGGCTGGTCTCTGAGACCCAGTACTTC
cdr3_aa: CASSRLVSETQYF

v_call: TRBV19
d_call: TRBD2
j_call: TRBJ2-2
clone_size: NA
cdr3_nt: TGTGCCAGTAGTATAGATTTCGCGGGAGGAACCGGGGAGCTGTTTTTT
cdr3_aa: CASSIDFAGGTGELFF

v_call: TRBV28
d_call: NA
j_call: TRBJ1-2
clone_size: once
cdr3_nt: TGTGCCAGCACCCCCGGAGCGGTATCTAACTATGGCTACACCTTC
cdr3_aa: CASTPGAVSNYGYTF

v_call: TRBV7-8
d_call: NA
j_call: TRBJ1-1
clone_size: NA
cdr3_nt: TGTGCCAGCAGCACCAGGGTTTTCGGGAACACTGAAGCTTTCTTT
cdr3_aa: CASSTRVFGNTEAFF

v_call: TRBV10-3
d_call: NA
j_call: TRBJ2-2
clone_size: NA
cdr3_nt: TGTGCCATCAGTGGGGCAGCGAACACCGGGGAGCTGTTTTTT
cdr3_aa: CAISGAANTGELFF

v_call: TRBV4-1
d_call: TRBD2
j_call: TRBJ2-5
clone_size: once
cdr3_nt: TGCGCCAGCAGCCAAGCCGGGACTAGTTTGGAGACCCAGTACTTC
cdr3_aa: CASSQAGTSLETQYF

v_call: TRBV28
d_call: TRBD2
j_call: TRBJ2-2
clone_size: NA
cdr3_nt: TGTGCCAGCAGTTTAATCGGGAGGGCCGTCGGGGAGCTGTTTTTT
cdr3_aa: CASSLIGRAVGELFF

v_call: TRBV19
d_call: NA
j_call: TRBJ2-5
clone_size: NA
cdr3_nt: TGTGCCAGTAGTGCGACAGGACCCCAAGAGACCCAGTACTTC
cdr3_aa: CASSATGPQETQYF

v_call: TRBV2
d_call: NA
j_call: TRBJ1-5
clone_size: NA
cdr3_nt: TGTGCCAGCATGGGAGGTACGAGCAATCAGCCCCAGCATTTT
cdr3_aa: CASMGGTSNQPQHF

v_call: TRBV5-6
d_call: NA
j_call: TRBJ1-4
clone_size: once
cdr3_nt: TGTGCCAGCAGCTTGGCGGGGGAGGAAAAACTGTTTTTT
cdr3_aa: CASSLAGEEKLFF

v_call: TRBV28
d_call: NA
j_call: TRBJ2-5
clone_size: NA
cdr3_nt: TGTGCCAGCAGTTCATTTCGACTAGGTACTAAAGAGACCCAGTACTTC
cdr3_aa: CASSSFRLGTKETQYF

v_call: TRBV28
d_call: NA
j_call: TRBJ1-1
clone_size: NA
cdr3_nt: TGTGCCAGCAGTTTATACCCCCGGGCTGAAGCTTTCTTT
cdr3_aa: CASSLYPRAEAFF